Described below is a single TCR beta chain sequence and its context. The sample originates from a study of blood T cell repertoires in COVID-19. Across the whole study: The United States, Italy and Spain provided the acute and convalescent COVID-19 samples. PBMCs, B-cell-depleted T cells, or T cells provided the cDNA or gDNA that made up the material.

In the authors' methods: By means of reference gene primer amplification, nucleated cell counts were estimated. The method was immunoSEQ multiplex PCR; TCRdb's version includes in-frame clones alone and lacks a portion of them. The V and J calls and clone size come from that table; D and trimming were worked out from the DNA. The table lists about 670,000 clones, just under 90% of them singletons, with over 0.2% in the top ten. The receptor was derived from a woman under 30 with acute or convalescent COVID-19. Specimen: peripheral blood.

CDR3 loop: CASSIGYDRVDSYEQYF. The CDR3, as DNA: TGTGCCAGTAGTATAGGGTATGACAGGGTGGATTCCTACGAGCAGTACTTC. The V gene is TRBV19, the J gene TRBJ2-7, with TRBD1 identical over 7 bases. The length of the CDR3 is 17 residues. V lost 1 base to trimming and J lost 1 base; unmatched junction nucleotides: 10. Germline CDR1 LNHDA, CDR2 SQIVND (reference sequence).